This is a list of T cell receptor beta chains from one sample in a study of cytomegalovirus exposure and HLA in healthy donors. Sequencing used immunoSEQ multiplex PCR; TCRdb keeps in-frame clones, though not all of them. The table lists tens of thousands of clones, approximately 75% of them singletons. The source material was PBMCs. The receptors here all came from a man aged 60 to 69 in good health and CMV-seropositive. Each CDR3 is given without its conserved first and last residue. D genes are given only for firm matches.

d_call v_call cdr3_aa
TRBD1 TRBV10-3 AISRTGGQEKLF
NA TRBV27 ASPEETDPEKGCDGNQPQH
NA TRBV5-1 ASSLASRSTDTQY
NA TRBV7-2 ASSPINEQF
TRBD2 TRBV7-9 ASSFTRGYSYNEQF
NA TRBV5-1 ASSTSGGAEETQY
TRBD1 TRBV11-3 ASSLITGDNYGYT
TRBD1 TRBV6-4 ASSEVGTGYGEQF
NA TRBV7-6 ASSFTAGMEAF
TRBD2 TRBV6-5 ASSYSASGRASEQF
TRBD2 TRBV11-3 ASSLKASGVDMQY
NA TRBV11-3 ASSLSLVNTGELF
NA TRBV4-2 ASSQGLRYEQY
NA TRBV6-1 ASSEYSSYEQY
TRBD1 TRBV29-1 SVESGQGTYEQY
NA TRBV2 ASSGDLPGIQY
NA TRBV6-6 ASSTSVGANSPLH
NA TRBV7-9 ASSPDGNQPQH
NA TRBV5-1 ASSRQEVHSYEQY
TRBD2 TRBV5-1 ASSLSSGGMSDTQY
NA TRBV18 ASSTDVYEQY